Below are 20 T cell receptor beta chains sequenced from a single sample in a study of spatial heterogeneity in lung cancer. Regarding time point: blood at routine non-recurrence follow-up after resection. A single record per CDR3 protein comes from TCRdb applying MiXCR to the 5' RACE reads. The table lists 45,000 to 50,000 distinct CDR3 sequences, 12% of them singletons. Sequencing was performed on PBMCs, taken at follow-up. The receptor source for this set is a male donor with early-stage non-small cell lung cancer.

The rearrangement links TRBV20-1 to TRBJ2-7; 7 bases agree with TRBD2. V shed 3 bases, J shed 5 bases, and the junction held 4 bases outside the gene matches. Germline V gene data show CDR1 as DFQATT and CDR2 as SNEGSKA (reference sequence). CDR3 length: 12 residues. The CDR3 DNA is TGCAGTGCTAGTCGCGGGAGACACGAGCAGTACTTC. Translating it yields CSASRGRHEQYF.

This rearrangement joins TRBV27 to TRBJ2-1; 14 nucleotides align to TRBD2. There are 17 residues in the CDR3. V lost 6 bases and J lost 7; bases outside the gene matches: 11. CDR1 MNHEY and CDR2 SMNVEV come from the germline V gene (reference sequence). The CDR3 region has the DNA TGTGCCAGCAGCCCGATAGGGACTAGCGGGAGAGGGAATGAGCAGTTCTTC. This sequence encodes CASSPIGTSGRGNEQFF.

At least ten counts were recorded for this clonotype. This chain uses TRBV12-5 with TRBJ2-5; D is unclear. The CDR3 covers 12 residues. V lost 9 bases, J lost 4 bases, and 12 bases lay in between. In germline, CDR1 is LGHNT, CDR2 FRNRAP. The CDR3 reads CASARRGETQYF. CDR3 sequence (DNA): TGTGCTAGCGCGCGTCGCGGAGAGACCCAGTACTTC.

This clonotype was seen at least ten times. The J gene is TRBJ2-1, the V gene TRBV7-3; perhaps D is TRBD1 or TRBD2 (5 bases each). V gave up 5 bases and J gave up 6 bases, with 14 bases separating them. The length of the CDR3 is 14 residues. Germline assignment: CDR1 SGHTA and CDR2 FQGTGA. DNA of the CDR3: TGTGCCAGCAGCAGCCGGGACGGCCGCAATGAGCAGTTCTTC. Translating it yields CASSSRDGRNEQFF.

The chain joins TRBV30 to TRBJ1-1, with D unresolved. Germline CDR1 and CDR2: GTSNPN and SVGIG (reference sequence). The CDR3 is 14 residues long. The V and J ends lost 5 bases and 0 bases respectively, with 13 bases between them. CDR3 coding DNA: TGTGCCTGGGGTCTGGGGAACTTGAACACTGAAGCTTTCTTT. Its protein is CAWGLGNLNTEAFF.

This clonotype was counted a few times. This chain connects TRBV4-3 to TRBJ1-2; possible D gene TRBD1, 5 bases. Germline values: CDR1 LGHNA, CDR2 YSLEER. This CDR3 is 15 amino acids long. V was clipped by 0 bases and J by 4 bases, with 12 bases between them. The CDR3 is CASSQDLAGSYGYTF. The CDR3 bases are TGCGCCAGCAGCCAAGATTTGGCAGGGTCCTATGGCTACACCTTC.

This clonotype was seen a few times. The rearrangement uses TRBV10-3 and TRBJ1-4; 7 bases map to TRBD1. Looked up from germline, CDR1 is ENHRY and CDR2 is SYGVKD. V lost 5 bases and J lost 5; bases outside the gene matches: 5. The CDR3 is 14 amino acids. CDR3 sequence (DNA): TGTGCCATCAGTTTAGGGGGCCAGAATGAAAAACTGTTTTTT. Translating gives CAISLGGQNEKLFF.

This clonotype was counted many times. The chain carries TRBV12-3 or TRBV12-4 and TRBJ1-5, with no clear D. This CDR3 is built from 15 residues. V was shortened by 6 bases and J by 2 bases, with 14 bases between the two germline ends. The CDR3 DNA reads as TGTGCCAGCAGCCCAAGGGTAGACGGCAATCAGCCCCAGCATTTT. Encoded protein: CASSPRVDGNQPQHF.

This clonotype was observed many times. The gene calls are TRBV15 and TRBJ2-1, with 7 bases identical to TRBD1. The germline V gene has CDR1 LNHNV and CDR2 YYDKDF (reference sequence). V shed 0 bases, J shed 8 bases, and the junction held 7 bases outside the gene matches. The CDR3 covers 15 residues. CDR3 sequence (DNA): TGTGCCACCAGCAGAGATTGGGGACAGACGGATGAGCAGTTCTTC. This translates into CATSRDWGQTDEQFF. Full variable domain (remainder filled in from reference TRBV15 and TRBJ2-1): DAMVIQNPRYQVTQFGKPVTLSCSQTLNHNVMYWYQQKSSQAPKLLFHYYDKDFNNEADTPDNFQSRRPNTSFCFLDIRSPGLGDTAMYLCATSRDWGQTDEQFFGPGTRLTVL.

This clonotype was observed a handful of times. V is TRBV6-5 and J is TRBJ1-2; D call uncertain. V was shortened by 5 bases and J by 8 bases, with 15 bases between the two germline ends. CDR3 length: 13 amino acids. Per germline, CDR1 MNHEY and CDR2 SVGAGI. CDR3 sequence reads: CASSPLAKLGYTF. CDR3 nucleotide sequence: TGTGCCAGCAGTCCCCTGGCCAAACTAGGCTACACCTTC.

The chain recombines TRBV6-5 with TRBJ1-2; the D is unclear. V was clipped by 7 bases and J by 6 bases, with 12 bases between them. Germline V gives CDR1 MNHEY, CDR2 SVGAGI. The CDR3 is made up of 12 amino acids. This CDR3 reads CASTAEGDGYTF. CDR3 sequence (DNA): TGTGCCAGCACCGCGGAGGGTGATGGCTACACCTTC.

CDR3 amino acids: CSVGTSSNYGYTF. The CDR3 DNA sequence: TGCAGCGTCGGGACCTCGTCCAACTATGGCTACACCTTC. The chain has TRBV20-1 and TRBJ1-2, with D maybe TRBD1 (5 bases). CDR1 DFQATT and CDR2 SNEGSKA come from the germline V gene (reference sequence). The CDR3 runs 13 residues.

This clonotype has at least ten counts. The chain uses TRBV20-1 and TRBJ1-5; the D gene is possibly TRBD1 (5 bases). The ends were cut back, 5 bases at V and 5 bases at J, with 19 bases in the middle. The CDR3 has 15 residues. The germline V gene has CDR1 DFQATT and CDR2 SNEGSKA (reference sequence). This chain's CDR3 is CSAPVAGIADQPQHF. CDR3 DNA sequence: TGCAGTGCTCCGGTGGCAGGGATAGCGGATCAGCCCCAGCATTTT.

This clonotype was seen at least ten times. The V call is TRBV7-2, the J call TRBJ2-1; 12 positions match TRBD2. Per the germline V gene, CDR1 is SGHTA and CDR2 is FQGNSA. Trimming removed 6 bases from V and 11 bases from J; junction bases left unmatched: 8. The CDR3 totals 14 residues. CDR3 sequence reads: CASRSGTSGLKQFF. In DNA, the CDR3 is TGTGCCAGCAGATCCGGGACTAGCGGGCTTAAGCAGTTCTTC.

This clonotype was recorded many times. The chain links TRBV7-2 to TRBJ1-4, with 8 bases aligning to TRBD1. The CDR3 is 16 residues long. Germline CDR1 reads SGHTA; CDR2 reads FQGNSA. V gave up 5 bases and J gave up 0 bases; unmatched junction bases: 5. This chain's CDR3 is CASSPQTGATNEKLFF. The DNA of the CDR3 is TGTGCCAGCAGCCCCCAGACAGGGGCAACTAATGAAAAACTGTTTTTT.

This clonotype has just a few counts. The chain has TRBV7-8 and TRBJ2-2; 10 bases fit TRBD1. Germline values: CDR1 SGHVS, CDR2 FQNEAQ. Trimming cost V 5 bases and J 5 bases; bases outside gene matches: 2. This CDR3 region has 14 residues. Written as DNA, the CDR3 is TGTGCCAGCAGCCTGGACAGGGGGACCGGGGAGCTGTTTTTT. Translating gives CASSLDRGTGELFF. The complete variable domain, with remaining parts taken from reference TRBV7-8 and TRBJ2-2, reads GAGVSQSPRYKVAKRGQDVALRCDPISGHVSLFWYQQALGQGPEFLTYFQNEAQLDKSGLPSDRFFAERPEGSVSTLKIQRTQQEDSAVYLCASSLDRGTGELFFGEGSRLTVL.

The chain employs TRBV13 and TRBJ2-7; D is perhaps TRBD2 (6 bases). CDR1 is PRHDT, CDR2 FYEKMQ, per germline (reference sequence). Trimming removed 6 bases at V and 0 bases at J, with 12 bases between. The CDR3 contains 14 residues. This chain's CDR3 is CASRKMGGSYEQYF. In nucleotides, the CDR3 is TGTGCCAGCAGGAAGATGGGGGGCTCCTACGAGCAGTACTTC.

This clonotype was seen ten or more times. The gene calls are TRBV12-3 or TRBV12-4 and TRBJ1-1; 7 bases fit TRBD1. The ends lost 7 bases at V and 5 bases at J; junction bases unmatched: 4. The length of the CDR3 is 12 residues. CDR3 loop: CASTLTGTEAFF. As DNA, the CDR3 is TGTGCCAGCACCTTGACAGGGACTGAAGCTTTCTTT.

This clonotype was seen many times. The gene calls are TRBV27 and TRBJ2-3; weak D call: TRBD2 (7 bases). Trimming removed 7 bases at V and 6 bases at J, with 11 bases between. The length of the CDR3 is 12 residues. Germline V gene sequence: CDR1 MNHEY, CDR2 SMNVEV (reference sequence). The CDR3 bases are TGTGCCAGCAAGGGGGGGGAGGATACGCAGTATTTT. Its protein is CASKGGEDTQYF.

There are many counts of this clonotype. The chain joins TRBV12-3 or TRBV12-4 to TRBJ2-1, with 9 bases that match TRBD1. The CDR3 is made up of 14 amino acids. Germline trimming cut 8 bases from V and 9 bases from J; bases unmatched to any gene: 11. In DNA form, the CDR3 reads TGTGCCAGCGGTACCGGGACAGGGATCGGTGAGCAGTTCTTC. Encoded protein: CASGTGTGIGEQFF.